Below, 12 T cell receptor beta chains from the same sample are listed, as sequenced in a study of somatic mutations in cytotoxic T cells in rheumatoid arthritis. Only in-frame clones appear in the TCRdb table, and some are missing; sequencing was by immunoSEQ multiplex PCR. The table shows approximately 11,000 clones, with roughly 80% occurring only once. Material: CD8+ T cells sorted from blood. The receptor source for this set is a woman between 40 and 55 years old in good health.

The genes are TRBV7-9 and TRBJ2-4; the match to TRBD1 covers 7 bases. After removal of 5 bases from V and 4 bases from J, the junction contained 5 bases not matched to a gene. Germline-derived CDR1 and CDR2 are SEHNR and FQNEAQ (reference sequence). The CDR3 length is 14 residues. The CDR3 reads CASSIWDRKNIQYF. Here the CDR3 DNA reads TGTGCCAGCAGCATATGGGACAGAAAAAACATTCAGTACTTC.

The V call is TRBV5-1, the J call TRBJ2-5; D call uncertain. The CDR3 extends over 14 amino acids. From germline, CDR1 is SGHRS and CDR2 YFSETQ. V lost 2 bases and J 2 bases, leaving 10 bases between the germline ends. CDR3 DNA: TGCGCCAGCAGCTTAATGGGTCGACAAGAGACCCAGTACTTC. Protein sequence: CASSLMGRQETQYF.

This chain connects TRBV9 to TRBJ2-3, with 10 bases identical to TRBD2. The CDR3 sequence is 18 residues long. Germline V gives CDR1 SGDLS, CDR2 YYNGEE. V was pared by 4 bases and J by 2 bases, with 13 bases of the junction left unmatched. The CDR3 coding sequence is TGTGCCAGCAGCTCTCTAGCGGGAGAGGGGGGGGCCACAGATACGCAGTATTTT. As protein: CASSSLAGEGGATDTQYF.

The genes are TRBV6-5 and TRBJ1-1, with D uncertain. Trimming removed 0 bases from V and 2 bases from J, with 7 bases in between. Looked up from germline, CDR1 is MNHEY and CDR2 is SVGAGI. The CDR3 consists of 14 residues. DNA for the CDR3: TGTGCCAGCAGTTACTCGGCGGGAAACACTGAAGCTTTCTTT. It is translated as CASSYSAGNTEAFF.

In its sample, this clone was seen a few times. The V gene is TRBV7-2, the J gene TRBJ2-7, with 12 bases matching TRBD2. The CDR3 covers 17 residues. V lost 4 bases to trimming and J lost 5 bases; unmatched junction nucleotides: 12. CDR1 and CDR2 from the germline V gene are SGHTA and FQGNSA. CDR3 residues: CASSSETLRLAGDEQYF. As DNA, the CDR3 is TGTGCCAGCAGCTCCGAGACCCTTAGACTAGCGGGAGACGAGCAGTACTTC.

The J gene is TRBJ2-7, the V gene TRBV19; weak D call: TRBD1 (6 bases). Trimming left V 3 bases short and J 3 bases short, with 15 bases between. The CDR3 consists of 15 residues. Germline loops: CDR1 LNHDA, CDR2 SQIVND (reference sequence). Written as DNA, the CDR3 is TGTGCCAGTAGTATGATGGCCGGGGACAACTACGAGCAGTACTTC. Its protein is CASSMMAGDNYEQYF.

J is TRBJ1-2 and V is TRBV7-9; TRBD1 might be the D (6 bases). CDR3 length equals 13 residues. V shed 0 bases and J shed 6 bases, with 8 bases lying between them. CDR1 and CDR2 (germline): SEHNR, FQNEAQ (reference sequence). The chain's CDR3 is CASSLAGGDGYTF. In DNA form, the CDR3 reads TGTGCCAGCAGCTTAGCAGGGGGTGATGGCTACACCTTC.

This sequence joins TRBV5-1 and TRBJ1-2, with D possibly matching TRBD1 (6 bases). Trimming left V 0 bases short and J 7 bases short, with 13 bases between. The CDR3 totals 14 residues. CDR1 and CDR2 (germline): SGHRS, YFSETQ. The CDR3, as DNA: TGCGCCAGCAGCTTGGGAGGGGGGGCTGTTGGCTACACCTTC. Translated: CASSLGGGAVGYTF. The whole variable domain, remainder taken from reference TRBV5-1 and TRBJ1-2, is KAGVTQTPRYLIKTRGQQVTLSCSPISGHRSVSWYQQTPGQGLQFLFEYFSETQRNKGNFPGRFSGRQFSNSRSEMNVSTLELGDSALYLCASSLGGGAVGYTFGSGTRLTVV.

V gene TRBV29-1 combines with J gene TRBJ2-1; D is perhaps TRBD1 (6 bases). This CDR3 comprises 12 residues. Germline V gives CDR1 SQVTM, CDR2 ANQGSEA. Trimming removed 5 bases from V and 3 bases from J, with 8 bases in between. The CDR3 region is CSVQQGYNEQFF. The CDR3 bases are TGCAGCGTTCAACAGGGCTACAATGAGCAGTTCTTC.

This chain connects TRBV21-1 to TRBJ1-1; TRBD1, as called in the table, went unchecked against the DNA. TRBV21-1 is a pseudogene segment. The CDR3 loop spans 17 amino acids. The CDR3 spells CASSKGVTGRCDTEAFF. Written as DNA, the CDR3 is TGTGCCAGCAGCAAAGGAGTCACAGGACGTTGTGACACTGAAGCTTTCTTT.

This clone was counted a few times. The chain carries TRBV10-1 and TRBJ2-7; TRBD1 is a possible D gene (5 bases). Trimming took 10 bases from V and 4 from J, leaving 11 bases between them. Per germline, CDR1 WNHNN and CDR2 SYGVQD (reference sequence). This CDR3 contains 11 residues. The CDR3 region has the DNA TGCGCCACCTCCTCAGGGTACGAGCAGTACTTC. This sequence encodes CATSSGYEQYF.

V and J are TRBV5-6 and TRBJ1-2; D call uncertain. Trimming cost V 0 bases and J 4 bases, with 7 bases left between them. Germline CDR1 SGHDT, CDR2 YYEEEE. The CDR3 contains 13 residues. The DNA for the CDR3 is TGTGCCAGCAGCTTGGGGCAGACCTATGGCTACACCTTC. Translated: CASSLGQTYGYTF.